This T cell receptor (beta chain) was documented in a study of neurological immune-mediated disorders. V shed 8 bases and J shed 4 bases, with 12 bases lying between them. Germline V gives CDR1 MNHEY, CDR2 SVGEGT. CDR3 length: 13 amino acids. A single record per CDR3 protein comes from TCRdb applying MiXCR to the 5' RACE reads. The sample has tens of thousands of distinct CDR3 sequences, approximately 15% seen once. Ten or more counts support this clonotype. This sequence was found in a woman aged 55-70 years with HTLV-1-associated myelopathy (HAM/TSP). The chain is built from TRBV6-2 or TRBV6-3 and TRBJ1-5; maybe TRBD1 (5 bases). The sequenced sample was CD4+ T cells from blood. The CDR3 protein is CASHRDRNQPQHF. The CDR3, as DNA: TGTGCCAGCCACCGGGACCGGAATCAGCCCCAGCATTTT.